This TCR beta chain is from a study of blood T cells in healthy people across ages. The authors ran a second PCR of about 6 to 11 cycles using a sample-barcoded 5' primer and a J-beta primer mix. TCRdb re-derived calls from the 5' RACE reads in MiXCR, one entry per CDR3 protein. The repertoire holds 750,000 to 850,000 distinct CDR3 sequences, with more than 20% as singletons. Germline V lookup: CDR1 MGHDK, CDR2 SYGVNS. The CDR3 has 16 amino acids. Trimming took off 5 bases at V and 6 bases at J, with 20 bases between the two ends. This clonotype has only a few counts. These same records also appear under a second study, on T cells of mothers and their children.

The TCR was taken from a boy between 10 and 17 years old in good health. The rearrangement links TRBV25-1 to TRBJ2-1; D perhaps matches TRBD1 (5 bases). Sequenced input: blood. The CDR3 coding sequence is TGTGCCAGCAGTCGTTTGGGGCCTACCATTAGCAATGAGCAGTTCTTC. It yields the protein CASSRLGPTISNEQFF.